This TCR beta chain was identified in a study of blood T cell repertoires in COVID-19. Study-wide background: Samples came from the United States, Italy and Spain, spanning acute and convalescent COVID-19. PBMCs, B-cell-depleted T cells, or T cells provided the cDNA or gDNA that made up the material.

Germline CDR1 is SQVTM and CDR2 is ANQGSEA. CDR3 size: 16 residues. V dropped 3 bases and J dropped 3; count of bases not matched to a gene: 14. Repertoires were generated with immunoSEQ multiplex PCR, while TCRdb's copy carries only in-frame clones and drops some. The table lists over 120,000 clones, roughly 79% of them singletons, with more than 8% in the top ten. This clonotype was sampled from a human donor in a cohort sampled during active COVID-19. The chain links TRBV29-1 to TRBJ2-7; 7 nucleotides match TRBD2. The sequencing input was peripheral blood. The CDR3 loop is CSVDGVGGSPHYEQYF. CDR3 bases: TGCAGCGTTGATGGGGTGGGAGGGAGCCCACACTACGAGCAGTACTTC.